A single sample gave rise to the 16 T cell receptor beta chains below, sequenced in a study of T-cell reconstitution after alpha-beta-depleted transplantation in children. TCRbeta library construction was performed incorporating unique molecular identifiers. One entry per CDR3 protein, called by TCRdb with MiXCR from the PCR reads. The table records roughly 190,000 distinct CDR3 sequences, approximately 15% of them present only once. This specimen was PBMCs from the stem cell graft donor, taken from the stem cell graft. The receptors derive from a human donor who donated a stem cell graft to a child with acute lymphoblastic leukemia.

This clonotype was picked up many times. This chain connects TRBV12-3 or TRBV12-4 to TRBJ2-5; no clear D gene. Trimming pared 2 bases from V and 1 base from J, leaving 5 bases between. The CDR3 totals 13 residues. Here the CDR3 reads CASSLFSQETQYF. Written as DNA, the CDR3 is TGTGCCAGCAGTTTATTTTCCCAAGAGACCCAGTACTTC.

Turning to this clonotype: A read error may explain this, as a much larger clone is one base away. The chain has TRBV20-1 and TRBJ2-1; TRBD2 aligns across 9 bases. The length of the CDR3 is 16 residues. The germline CDR1 and CDR2 sequences are DFQATT and SNEGSKA (reference sequence). CDR3 in amino acids: CCARDRLAGTYNEQFF. DNA of the CDR3: TGCTGTGCTAGAGATCGGCTAGCGGGGACCTACAATGAGCAGTTCTTC.

This clonotype was detected ten times or more. The chain carries TRBV12-3 or TRBV12-4 and TRBJ1-5; possible D gene TRBD1, 5 bases. This CDR3 comprises 13 residues. Trimming cost V 6 bases and J 7 bases, with 13 bases left between them. The CDR3 here is CASRSGSRQPQHF. As DNA, the CDR3 is TGTGCCAGCAGATCAGGGTCCAGGCAGCCCCAGCATTTT.

This clonotype was seen repeatedly, ten times or more. The chain has TRBV20-1 and TRBJ2-3, with 9 positions matching TRBD1. Germline CDR1 is DFQATT and CDR2 is SNEGSKA (reference sequence). The CDR3 runs 18 residues. With V trimmed by 0 bases and J by 2 bases, 12 bases remained unmatched. CDR3 sequence: CSARENPRTGAYTDTQYF. The CDR3 DNA sequence: TGCAGTGCTAGAGAAAACCCCAGGACAGGGGCGTACACAGATACGCAGTATTTT.

At least ten counts were recorded for this clonotype. Here the CDR3 reads CSARSGLAQQFF. The CDR3 DNA follows: TGCAGTGCTAGATCAGGACTAGCGCAGCAGTTCTTC. The chain employs TRBV20-1 and TRBJ2-1, with 9 nucleotides matching TRBD2. This CDR3 has 12 residues. Per germline, CDR1 DFQATT and CDR2 SNEGSKA (reference sequence). With V trimmed by 2 bases and J by 11 bases, 4 bases remained unmatched.

This clonotype was seen repeatedly, ten times or more. This chain joins TRBV5-1 and TRBJ2-3; 8 positions agree with TRBD2. The CDR3 is 15 amino acids. V was pared by 4 bases and J by 9 bases, with 13 bases of the junction left unmatched. Germline V gives CDR1 SGHRS, CDR2 YFSETQ. CDR3 amino acids: CASSVGAGGPQTQYF. Here the CDR3 DNA reads TGCGCCAGCAGCGTAGGGGCGGGAGGCCCTCAAACGCAGTATTTT. The variable domain in full, completed from reference TRBV5-1 and TRBJ2-3, reads KAGVTQTPRYLIKTRGQQVTLSCSPISGHRSVSWYQQTPGQGLQFLFEYFSETQRNKGNFPGRFSGRQFSNSRSEMNVSTLELGDSALYLCASSVGAGGPQTQYFGPGTRLTVL.

This chain's CDR3 is CASSYLGLGSQETQYF. The CDR3, as DNA: TGTGCCAGCAGTTACCTAGGACTAGGCTCCCAAGAGACCCAGTACTTC. The chain recombines TRBV6-5 with TRBJ2-5; 7 nucleotides align to TRBD2. The V gene's germline CDR1 is MNHEY and CDR2 SVGAGI. CDR3 length: 16 residues. Trimming cost V 2 bases and J 1 base; bases outside gene matches: 7.

The CDR3 bases are TGTGCCAGCAGCCAAGTAGGGGTTGAGCAGTTCTTC. It specifies CASSQVGVEQFF. V gene TRBV4-2 combines with J gene TRBJ2-1; a possible D gene is TRBD1 (5 bases). This CDR3 has 12 residues. Germline CDR1 LGHNA, CDR2 YNFKEQ. V was cut by 1 base and J by 9 bases, with 7 bases left in between.

The sample holds a few counts of this clonotype. The CDR3 DNA follows: TGTGCCAGCAGCCCGACCGCGGGAGGGCGCACCGGGGAGCTGTTTTTT. Amino acids: CASSPTAGGRTGELFF. V and J are TRBV13 and TRBJ2-2; 9 nucleotides match TRBD2. V lost 5 bases to trimming and J lost 4 bases; unmatched junction nucleotides: 8. The CDR3 totals 16 residues. CDR1 PRHDT and CDR2 FYEKMQ come from the germline V gene (reference sequence).

This clonotype came up a few times. The genes are TRBV14 and TRBJ2-1; 8 bases align to TRBD1. The CDR3 runs to 15 residues. With V trimmed by 0 bases and J by 6 bases, 4 bases remained unmatched. Looked up from germline, CDR1 is SGHDN and CDR2 is FVKESK. DNA for the CDR3: TGTGCCAGCAGCCAAGATTTTACAGGGGGCAATGAGCAGTTCTTC. It translates to CASSQDFTGGNEQFF.

There are a few counts of this clonotype. The J gene is TRBJ2-7, the V gene TRBV15; maybe TRBD1 (6 bases). CDR1 LNHNV and CDR2 YYDKDF come from the germline V gene (reference sequence). Trimming removed 3 bases at V and 2 bases at J, with 11 bases between. CDR3 length equals 14 residues. CDR3 sequence reads: CATSSTGQTYEQYF. CDR3 DNA sequence: TGTGCCACCAGCAGTACGGGACAAACCTACGAGCAGTACTTC.

This clonotype was found many times. The chain couples TRBV25-1 to TRBJ1-3; D remains ambiguous. Per the germline V gene, CDR1 is MGHDK and CDR2 is SYGVNS. This CDR3 has 15 residues. V was pared by 2 bases and J by 0 bases, with 8 bases between. Written as DNA, the CDR3 is TGTGCCAGCAGTGAAGACCAGAGCTCTGGAAACACCATATATTTT. This codes for CASSEDQSSGNTIYF.

This clonotype was seen ten or more times. The chain carries TRBV7-9 and TRBJ1-5; tentatively, D is TRBD1 (6 bases). CDR1 and CDR2 (germline): SEHNR, FQNEAQ (reference sequence). This CDR3 region has 13 residues. V lost 6 bases and J lost 7, with 13 bases in between. In nucleotides, the CDR3 is TGTGCCAGCAGTTATTCTGGACAGCAGCCCCAGCATTTT. Translated: CASSYSGQQPQHF.

This clonotype was counted at least ten times. The rearrangement links TRBV12-3 or TRBV12-4 to TRBJ2-5; 7 nucleotides match TRBD1. J lost 4 bases, V lost 4 bases, and 6 bases had no gene match. The CDR3 length is 14 residues. The CDR3: CASSSWGTVETQYF. In nucleotides, the CDR3 is TGTGCCAGCAGTTCCTGGGGGACAGTAGAGACCCAGTACTTC.

This clonotype was recorded many times. The gene calls are TRBV20-1 and TRBJ2-5; D call uncertain. Trimming took off 1 base at V and 7 bases at J, with 10 bases between the two ends. The germline V gene encodes CDR1 DFQATT and CDR2 SNEGSKA (reference sequence). This CDR3 region has 12 residues. CDR3 sequence reads: CSARVPSGTQYF. The DNA of the CDR3 is TGCAGTGCTAGAGTCCCCTCCGGGACCCAGTACTTC.

This clonotype was detected many times. The rearrangement joins TRBV24-1 to TRBJ1-1, with 9 bases matching TRBD1. J gave up 4 bases and V 10 bases, and 6 bases lay outside the gene matches. The CDR3 has 13 residues. Germline V gene data show CDR1 as KGHDR and CDR2 as SFDVKD. CDR3 sequence: CATKKDRGTEAFF. CDR3 coding DNA: TGTGCCACGAAAAAGGACAGGGGCACTGAAGCTTTCTTT.